The T cell receptor (beta chain) under discussion was sequenced for a study of shared clonotypes between healthy human individuals. Study-wide findings and caveats: Estimated richness was generally greater in naive than memory subsets.

Comment on this clone: What it binds is not known.

Sequencing was performed with immunoSEQ multiplex PCR; in TCRdb, only in-frame clones are kept and a portion is missing. The sample lists under 2,000,000 clones; about 95% were seen once. V was cut by 2 bases and J by 2 bases, with 12 bases left in between. Germline-derived CDR1 and CDR2 are SGHAT and FQNNGV. The CDR3 is made up of 15 amino acids. Positive CCR7 selection of CD45RO-negative cells yielded the naive CD8 cells, and terminally differentiated effector memory CD45RA+ cells were excluded. The sample comprised naive CD8+ T cells sorted from blood. The genes are TRBV11-2 and TRBJ1-1; perhaps TRBD1 as D (5 bases). This TCR was sampled from a man between 18 and 29 years old in good health. The CDR3 nucleotides are TGTGCCAGCAGCTTAACCCCGGGACTCAACACTGAAGCTTTCTTT. It is translated as CASSLTPGLNTEAFF.